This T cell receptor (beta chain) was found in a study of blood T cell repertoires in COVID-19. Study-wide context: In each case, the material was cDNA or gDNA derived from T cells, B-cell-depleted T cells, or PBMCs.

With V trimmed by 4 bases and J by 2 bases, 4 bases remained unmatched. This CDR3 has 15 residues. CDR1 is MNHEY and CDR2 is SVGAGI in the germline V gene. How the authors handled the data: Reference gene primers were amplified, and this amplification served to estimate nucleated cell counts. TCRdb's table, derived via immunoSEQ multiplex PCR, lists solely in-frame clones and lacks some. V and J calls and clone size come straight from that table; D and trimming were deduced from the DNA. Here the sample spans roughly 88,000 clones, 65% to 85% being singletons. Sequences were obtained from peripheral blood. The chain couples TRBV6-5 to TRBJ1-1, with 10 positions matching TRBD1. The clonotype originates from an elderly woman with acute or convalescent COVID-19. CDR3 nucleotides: TGTGCCAGCAGTTCGGACAGGGGGGCAAACACTGAAGCTTTCTTT. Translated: CASSSDRGANTEAFF.